These 31 T cell receptor beta chains were all obtained from the same sample, sequenced in a study of CD8 T cells in Susac syndrome. With random hexamers, reverse transcription was performed on about 0.5 to 1 ug of RNA. TCRdb re-derived calls from the immunoSEQ multiplex PCR reads in MiXCR, one entry per CDR3 protein. Here the sample spans roughly 330,000 distinct CDR3 sequences, 90% to 95% being singletons. The sequencing input was CD4+ T cells from PBMCs. The source of these receptors is a human donor with multiple sclerosis.

The rearrangement uses TRBV14 and TRBJ2-7; D unclear. The CDR3 is 13 residues long. Germline CDR1 SGHDN, CDR2 FVKESK. V dropped 4 bases and J dropped 7 bases, with 14 bases sitting between them. CDR3 loop: CASSPQRVGEQYF. For the CDR3, the DNA is TGTGCCAGCAGCCCCCAAAGGGTGGGAGAGCAGTACTTC.

The chain links TRBV19 to TRBJ1-6, with D perhaps matching TRBD1 (6 bases). CDR3 length equals 15 residues. V was cut by 7 bases and J by 7 bases, with 17 bases left in between. The germline CDR1 and CDR2 sequences are LNHDA and SQIVND (reference sequence). CDR3 nucleotides: TGTGCCAGTACCATAAGGACAGTTGGGAATTCACCCCTCCACTTT. Its protein is CASTIRTVGNSPLHF. Combining the CDR3 with reference TRBV19 and TRBJ1-6 gives the whole variable domain DGGITQSPKYLFRKEGQNVTLSCEQNLNHDAMYWYRQDPGQGLRLIYYSQIVNDFQKGDIAEGYSVSREKKESFPLTVTSAQKNPTAFYLCASTIRTVGNSPLHFGNGTRLTVT.

This clonotype was found once. The chain has TRBV3-1 and TRBJ2-3, with D tentatively TRBD2 (6 bases). CDR3 size: 17 residues. CDR1 is LGHDT and CDR2 is YNNKEL in the germline V gene (reference sequence). Trimming removed 1 base from V and 0 bases from J, with 14 bases in between. CDR3 nucleotide sequence: TGTGCCAGCAGCCAAGCCGCCCTAGCGCTAAGCACAGATACGCAGTATTTT. It codes for CASSQAALALSTDTQYF.

The chain recombines TRBV12-3 or TRBV12-4 with TRBJ2-7; 10 nucleotides align to TRBD1. Trimming at V came to 6 bases and at J to 3 bases, leaving 5 bases not matched to a gene. The CDR3 sequence is 14 residues long. CDR3 amino acids: CASRLDRGDYEQYF. Written as DNA, the CDR3 is TGTGCCAGCAGGTTGGACAGGGGGGACTACGAGCAGTACTTC.

This rearrangement joins TRBV6-1 to TRBJ2-5; 8 positions match TRBD1. Per germline, CDR1 MNHNS and CDR2 SASEGT. J gave up 5 bases and V 10 bases, and 9 bases lay outside the gene matches. The CDR3 length is 13 residues. The CDR3 protein is CAISDRAPETQYF. The CDR3 DNA reads as TGTGCCATCTCGGACAGGGCCCCCGAGACCCAGTACTTC.

This clonotype was counted a single time. The genes are TRBV19 and TRBJ1-5; unclear D gene. This CDR3 is 12 amino acids long. V was shortened by 6 bases and J by 6 bases, with 9 bases between the two germline ends. The germline gives CDR1 LNHDA, CDR2 SQIVND (reference sequence). CDR3 region: CASSQPGQPQHF. The CDR3 nucleotides read TGTGCCAGTAGCCAACCGGGTCAGCCCCAGCATTTT. Full variable domain (remainder filled in from reference TRBV19 and TRBJ1-5): DGGITQSPKYLFRKEGQNVTLSCEQNLNHDAMYWYRQDPGQGLRLIYYSQIVNDFQKGDIAEGYSVSREKKESFPLTVTSAQKNPTAFYLCASSQPGQPQHFGDGTRLSIL.

This clonotype was counted a single time. The chain uses TRBV5-1 and TRBJ1-4; D remains ambiguous. Germline loops: CDR1 SGHRS, CDR2 YFSETQ. The CDR3 loop spans 14 amino acids. Trimming stripped 0 bases from V and 4 bases from J, with 7 bases between. CDR3 in DNA: TGCGCCAGCAGCTTGGGAGGTTTTAATGAAAAACTGTTTTTT. It specifies CASSLGGFNEKLFF.

The chain combines TRBV27 with TRBJ2-5; D is uncertain. Trimming cost V 1 base and J 4 bases, with 13 bases left between them. Germline V gives CDR1 MNHEY, CDR2 SMNVEV (reference sequence). The CDR3 has 15 amino acids. The CDR3 sequence: CASSLFSAQLETQYF. The CDR3 nucleotides read TGTGCCAGCAGTTTATTTTCGGCCCAGCTAGAGACCCAGTACTTC.

The sample holds one count of this clonotype. CDR3: CAWSVGKKLFF. The DNA of the CDR3 is TGTGCCTGGAGTGTAGGGAAAAAACTGTTTTTT. This rearrangement joins TRBV30 to TRBJ1-4; D unresolved. This CDR3 is built from 11 residues. V was pared by 0 bases and J by 9 bases, with 5 bases between. Germline V CDR1 and CDR2: GTSNPN, SVGIG (reference sequence).

The chain joins TRBV20-1 to TRBJ1-2, with D tentatively TRBD1 (6 bases). The germline V and J ends were trimmed by 1 base and 0 bases, with 15 bases remaining between them. The CDR3 loop spans 16 amino acids. Germline V gene data show CDR1 as DFQATT and CDR2 as SNEGSKA (reference sequence). This CDR3 reads CSARVLGGQSNYGYTF. The CDR3 DNA follows: TGCAGTGCTAGAGTTTTGGGCGGACAGTCTAACTATGGCTACACCTTC.

J is TRBJ2-1 and V is TRBV5-1, with 9 bases fitting TRBD2. J was trimmed by 7 bases and V by 0 bases; bases with no gene match: 5. The CDR3 sequence is 15 residues long. The germline V gene encodes CDR1 SGHRS and CDR2 YFSETQ. The DNA for the CDR3 is TGCGCCAGCAGCTTGGTACCTAGCGGGGAGAATGAGCAGTTCTTC. It encodes CASSLVPSGENEQFF.

The chain recombines TRBV6-5 with TRBJ2-1, with 7 bases lining up with TRBD1. Germline values: CDR1 MNHEY, CDR2 SVGAGI. There are 14 residues in the CDR3. Trimming removed 6 bases from V and 7 bases from J; junction bases left unmatched: 9. CDR3 coding DNA: TGTGCCAGCAGAAGACAGGGCTCGGCTAATGAGCAGTTCTTC. This translates into CASRRQGSANEQFF.

As DNA, the CDR3 is TGTGCCAGTAGTAAGGTGGGGGGGAATAGCAATCAGCCCCAGCATTTT. Protein sequence: CASSKVGGNSNQPQHF. The chain carries TRBV19 and TRBJ1-5; perhaps TRBD1 as D (5 bases). V was cut by 4 bases and J by 0 bases, with 13 bases left in between. The CDR3 consists of 16 residues. The germline V gene has CDR1 LNHDA and CDR2 SQIVND (reference sequence).

The chain joins TRBV6-2 or TRBV6-3 to TRBJ2-7, with 10 positions matching TRBD1. This CDR3 has 15 amino acids. V was clipped by 8 bases and J by 0 bases; unmatched bases: 7. Germline V gene lookup returns CDR1 MNHEY and CDR2 SVGEGT. The CDR3 is CASARQGASSYEQYF. The CDR3 region has the DNA TGTGCCAGCGCCCGACAGGGGGCAAGCTCCTACGAGCAGTACTTC.

The rearrangement uses TRBV7-9 and TRBJ2-5; the match to TRBD1 covers 7 bases. V lost 5 bases to trimming and J lost 1 base; unmatched junction nucleotides: 10. Germline-derived CDR1 and CDR2 are SEHNR and FQNEAQ (reference sequence). This CDR3 contains 16 residues. The DNA for the CDR3 is TGTGCCAGCAGCGCTCCCCGGGCAGGGGGCCAAGAGACCCAGTACTTC. Its translation: CASSAPRAGGQETQYF.

The gene calls are TRBV5-1 and TRBJ2-3; the match to TRBD2 covers 7 bases. The CDR3 consists of 15 residues. CDR1 and CDR2 (germline): SGHRS, YFSETQ. J gave up 5 bases and V 0 bases, and 6 bases lay outside the gene matches. Written as DNA, the CDR3 is TGCGCCAGCAGCTTGGTGCCTAGCGGACGAGATACGCAGTATTTT. Protein: CASSLVPSGRDTQYF.

The CDR3 coding sequence is TGTGCCTGGAGTGTAAACGGGGAGCTGTTTTTT. Residues: CAWSVNGELFF. The chain recombines TRBV30 with TRBJ2-2; D gene uncertain. The CDR3 length is 11 residues. Per the germline V gene, CDR1 is GTSNPN and CDR2 is SVGIG (reference sequence). The germline V and J ends were trimmed by 0 bases and 7 bases, with 3 bases remaining between them.

The chain carries TRBV18 and TRBJ2-1, with D tentatively TRBD2 (5 bases). CDR3 length equals 15 residues. Germline CDR1 reads KGHSH; CDR2 reads LQKENI. Between the trimmed V and J ends, which lost 2 bases and 4 bases, there was a span of 12 bases. The CDR3 protein is CASSPTPGSYNEQFF. As DNA, the CDR3 is TGTGCCAGCTCACCAACCCCGGGATCATACAATGAGCAGTTCTTC.

This chain joins TRBV4-3 and TRBJ2-2, with D unclear. Germline V gives CDR1 LGHNA, CDR2 YSLEER. The length of the CDR3 is 16 residues. V was clipped by 2 bases and J by 0 bases, with 10 bases between them. The CDR3 here is CASSQFHASNTGELFF. DNA of the CDR3: TGCGCCAGCAGCCAATTCCACGCTTCGAACACCGGGGAGCTGTTTTTT.

Turning to this clonotype: The junction shows a germline mismatch at one end, possibly a read error. The chain recombines TRBV12-3 or TRBV12-4 with TRBJ2-2; maybe TRBD1 (5 bases). This CDR3 spans 13 amino acids. The CDR3: CTSIGQPTGELFF. DNA for the CDR3: TGTACCAGCATCGGACAACCCACCGGGGAGCTGTTTTTT.

Written as DNA, the CDR3 is TGCAGCGTTGAAGTCGGGGCTGGAAACACCATATATTTT. Its protein is CSVEVGAGNTIYF. The V gene is TRBV29-1, the J gene TRBJ1-3, with D unclear. CDR3 length equals 13 residues. The germline V gene has CDR1 SQVTM and CDR2 ANQGSEA. The V gene lost 1 base and the J gene lost 2 bases, with 6 bases spanning the gap. The variable domain in full, completed from reference TRBV29-1 and TRBJ1-3, reads SAVISQKPSRDICQRGTSLTIQCQVDSQVTMMFWYRQQPGQSLTLIATANQGSEATYESGFVIDKFPISRPNLTFSTLTVSNMSPEDSSIYLCSVEVGAGNTIYFGEGSWLTVV.

The genes are TRBV5-4 and TRBJ1-2, with 7 bases that match TRBD1. The CDR3 runs 14 residues. CDR1 SGHNT and CDR2 YYREEE come from the germline V gene (reference sequence). The ends lost 4 bases at V and 2 bases at J; junction bases unmatched: 5. CDR3: CASSLQGQNYGYTF. For the CDR3, the DNA is TGTGCCAGCAGCCTCCAGGGACAGAACTATGGCTACACCTTC.

This chain connects TRBV9 to TRBJ1-1; D call uncertain. The CDR3 runs 15 residues. Germline V gives CDR1 SGDLS, CDR2 YYNGEE. V lost 3 bases to trimming and J lost 2 bases, with 14 bases between them. The CDR3 loop is CASSGYPSSNTEAFF. The CDR3 bases are TGTGCCAGCAGCGGGTACCCAAGCTCAAACACTGAAGCTTTCTTT.

The rearrangement links TRBV7-9 to TRBJ2-1, with 10 bases fitting TRBD2. V was clipped by 1 base and J by 9 bases; unmatched bases: 18. Germline loops: CDR1 SEHNR, CDR2 FQNEAQ (reference sequence). CDR3 length equals 19 residues. The DNA for the CDR3 is TGTGCCAGCAGCTTAGTAACAGGGTCCCTGATAGCGGGAGGAGGTGAGCAGTTCTTC. This gives the protein CASSLVTGSLIAGGGEQFF.

The rearrangement joins TRBV20-1 to TRBJ2-5; 8 bases agree with TRBD1. This CDR3 contains 14 residues. The V segment lost 3 bases and the J segment 5 bases; nucleotides outside the gene matches: 8. CDR1 DFQATT and CDR2 SNEGSKA come from the germline V gene (reference sequence). This CDR3 reads CSASERQGRETQYF. The CDR3 DNA reads TGCAGTGCTAGCGAGAGACAGGGGAGGGAGACCCAGTACTTC.

The rearrangement joins TRBV20-1 to TRBJ2-3; 8 bases map to TRBD1. The CDR3 has 16 amino acids. Per the germline V gene, CDR1 is DFQATT and CDR2 is SNEGSKA (reference sequence). J lost 2 bases, V lost 7 bases, and 14 bases had no gene match. The CDR3 DNA is TGCAGTGTAATGAGCCCCACAGGGGGACACACAGATACGCAGTATTTT. Translating it yields CSVMSPTGGHTDTQYF.

The chain has TRBV6-1 and TRBJ1-5; tentatively, D is TRBD1 (6 bases). Germline V CDR1 and CDR2: MNHNS, SASEGT. The CDR3 totals 16 residues. V was trimmed by 2 bases and J by 2 bases, leaving 13 bases between them. For the CDR3, the DNA is TGTGCCAGCAGTGAAACGAGGGGGGGAGGCAATCAGCCCCAGCATTTT. It codes for CASSETRGGGNQPQHF.

V gene TRBV5-1 combines with J gene TRBJ1-1; TRBD1 agrees at 11 bases. With 4 bases clipped from V and 4 bases from J, the junction kept 9 bases outside the gene matches. Germline CDR1 and CDR2: SGHRS and YFSETQ. The CDR3 extends over 16 amino acids. The CDR3 bases are TGCGCCAGCAGCCCCGGGACAGGGGGTTTGGGCACTGAAGCTTTCTTT. Translation gives CASSPGTGGLGTEAFF.

This clonotype appeared a few times. The rearrangement uses TRBV27 and TRBJ2-3; the D is unclear. Germline V gene data show CDR1 as MNHEY and CDR2 as SMNVEV (reference sequence). The CDR3 has 14 amino acids. The V end was cut by 0 bases, the J end by 3 bases, with 7 bases between. This CDR3 is CASSLSSSTDTQYF. CDR3 coding DNA: TGTGCCAGCAGTTTATCTTCTTCGACAGATACGCAGTATTTT.

The chain carries TRBV12-3 or TRBV12-4 and TRBJ2-3; the D call may be TRBD1 or TRBD2 (5 bases each). This CDR3 has 17 amino acids. The ends were cut back, 6 bases at V and 0 bases at J, with 19 bases in the middle. Here the CDR3 reads CASRPRGALSSTDTQYF. CDR3 nucleotides: TGTGCCAGCAGGCCTCGGGGCGCCCTTTCTAGCACAGATACGCAGTATTTT.

This clonotype was recorded once. This chain joins TRBV28 and TRBJ1-4, with D uncertain. Trimming pared 4 bases from V and 1 base from J, leaving 13 bases between. CDR3 length: 16 amino acids. Germline V gene data show CDR1 as MDHEN and CDR2 as SYDVKM. CDR3 DNA sequence: TGTGCCAGCAGTTCCCCGCTGGCAGGAACTAATGAAAAACTGTTTTTT. As protein: CASSSPLAGTNEKLFF.